This T cell receptor beta chain was documented in a study of T cell changes during pregnancy in multiple sclerosis. This table comes from immunoSEQ multiplex PCR, and its TCRdb copy is limited to in-frame clones, with some not included. Of tens of thousands of clones listed, over 85% are singletons. CDR1 is SGDLS and CDR2 is YYNGEE in the germline V gene. The V segment lost 2 bases and the J segment 2 bases; nucleotides outside the gene matches: 5. This CDR3 is built from 16 residues. The sample in question was CD8+ T cells from peripheral blood mononuclear cells, obtained in the third trimester of pregnancy. The TCR was taken from a female donor with multiple sclerosis, enrolled in a pregnancy study. This chain connects TRBV9 to TRBJ2-7, with 12 bases lining up with TRBD2. The CDR3 protein is CASSVGLAGIPYEQYF. The CDR3 DNA reads as TGTGCCAGCAGCGTCGGACTAGCGGGGATTCCCTACGAGCAGTACTTC.